Listed below are T cell receptor beta chains from one sample, sequenced in a study of cytomegalovirus exposure and HLA in healthy donors. Some clones are missing from TCRdb's copy, which holds only in-frame ones; the method was immunoSEQ multiplex PCR. This table has about 140,000 clones, more than 70% appearing once. Sequenced material: PBMCs. The receptor source for this set is a man in his forties in good health and CMV-seronegative. The CDR3 runs from the conserved cysteine through the conserved F or W. Each record gives: clone size, D gene, CDR3 length, J gene, V gene, CDR3 DNA, CDR3 protein. A D gene is named only where the DNA matches it firmly. For some rows the clone size is stated as once, few or many, or as a class when expanded; others skip it.

clone_size: .; d_call: .; cdr3_length: 15; j_call: TRBJ2-7; v_call: TRBV7-9; cdr3_nt: TGTGCCAGCAGCCTAGGGACGTCGGCAAATCGGGGGAAGTACTTC; cdr3_aa: CASSLGTSANRGKYF
clone_size: .; d_call: .; cdr3_length: 18; j_call: TRBJ2-6; v_call: TRBV7-9; cdr3_nt: TGTTCCAGCAGCCCCAAGACAGGCCCGATCTCTGGGGCCAACGTCCTGACTTTC; cdr3_aa: CSSSPKTGPISGANVLTF
clone_size: .; d_call: .; cdr3_length: 14; j_call: TRBJ2-3; v_call: TRBV30; cdr3_nt: TGTGCCTGGGAGAGGTTGGCGGGTGGAGATACGCAGTATTTT; cdr3_aa: CAWERLAGGDTQYF
clone_size: .; d_call: TRBD2; cdr3_length: 17; j_call: TRBJ2-3; v_call: TRBV4-2; cdr3_nt: TGTGCCAGCAGCCAGCCCGGGACTAGCGGGGGGCGAGATACGCAGTATTTT; cdr3_aa: CASSQPGTSGGRDTQYF
clone_size: few; d_call: .; cdr3_length: 13; j_call: TRBJ2-5; v_call: TRBV7-3; cdr3_nt: TGTGCCAGCAGCTTATCGAGAGGGGAGACCCAGTACTTC; cdr3_aa: CASSLSRGETQYF
clone_size: .; d_call: TRBD1; cdr3_length: 16; j_call: TRBJ1-2; v_call: TRBV7-3; cdr3_nt: TGTGCCAGCAGCAATGGGGACAGGGGAGATAACTATGGCTACACCTTC; cdr3_aa: CASSNGDRGDNYGYTF
clone_size: .; d_call: .; cdr3_length: 14; j_call: TRBJ2-7; v_call: TRBV19; cdr3_nt: TGTGCCAGTAGTACTCGGGACAAGTCCTACGAGCAGTACTTC; cdr3_aa: CASSTRDKSYEQYF
clone_size: .; d_call: TRBD2; cdr3_length: 16; j_call: TRBJ2-1; v_call: TRBV2; cdr3_nt: TGTGCCAGCAGTGAAGAGCGAGCGGGGGGTTTTAATGAGCAGTTCTTC; cdr3_aa: CASSEERAGGFNEQFF
clone_size: .; d_call: .; cdr3_length: 14; j_call: TRBJ1-2; v_call: TRBV5-1; cdr3_nt: TGCGCCAGCAGCTTGGGCGCCGTCAACTATGGCTACACCTTC; cdr3_aa: CASSLGAVNYGYTF
clone_size: .; d_call: TRBD1; cdr3_length: 14; j_call: TRBJ1-5; v_call: TRBV19; cdr3_nt: TGTGCCAGTACCCCGGACAGGGGAACTCAGCCCCAGCATTTT; cdr3_aa: CASTPDRGTQPQHF
clone_size: few; d_call: .; cdr3_length: 15; j_call: TRBJ1-4; v_call: TRBV6-5; cdr3_nt: TGTGCCAGCAGGGACCGAGGACAGTCAAACGGAAAACTGTTTTTT; cdr3_aa: CASRDRGQSNGKLFF
clone_size: .; d_call: .; cdr3_length: 15; j_call: TRBJ2-1; v_call: TRBV13; cdr3_nt: TGTGCCAGCAGCTTAGCGGGGAACCTCTACAATGAGCAGTTCTTC; cdr3_aa: CASSLAGNLYNEQFF
clone_size: .; d_call: TRBD1; cdr3_length: 16; j_call: TRBJ1-6; v_call: TRBV11-1; cdr3_nt: TGTGCCAGCAGCTCAGACAGGGGTGACTATAATTCACCCCTCCACTTT; cdr3_aa: CASSSDRGDYNSPLHF
clone_size: .; d_call: .; cdr3_length: 14; j_call: TRBJ2-3; v_call: TRBV6-1; cdr3_nt: TGTGCCAGCAAGAGGTGGCGGCCCACAGATACGCAGTATTTT; cdr3_aa: CASKRWRPTDTQYF
clone_size: .; d_call: .; cdr3_length: 15; j_call: TRBJ2-6; v_call: TRBV27; cdr3_nt: TGTGCCAGCAGTCGAGGGGGCTCTGGGGCCAACGTCCTGACTTTC; cdr3_aa: CASSRGGSGANVLTF
clone_size: .; d_call: .; cdr3_length: 12; j_call: TRBJ2-7; v_call: TRBV5-1; cdr3_nt: TGTGCCAGCAGCTTGGTATCGGACGAGCAGTACTTC; cdr3_aa: CASSLVSDEQYF
clone_size: .; d_call: TRBD1; cdr3_length: 16; j_call: TRBJ1-5; v_call: TRBV13; cdr3_nt: TGTGCCAGCCCAGAACGACAGGGGAAAGGTGATCAGCCCCAGCATTTT; cdr3_aa: CASPERQGKGDQPQHF
clone_size: .; d_call: .; cdr3_length: 18; j_call: TRBJ2-5; v_call: TRBV5-4; cdr3_nt: TGTGCCAGCAGCTTGGCAGGGGGAGCGGGGGCCCAACAAGAGACCCAGTACTTC; cdr3_aa: CASSLAGGAGAQQETQYF
clone_size: .; d_call: .; cdr3_length: 16; j_call: TRBJ2-7; v_call: TRBV28; cdr3_nt: TGTGCCAGCAGTCTCAGACAGGCCCGTAACACCTACGAGCAGTACTTC; cdr3_aa: CASSLRQARNTYEQYF
clone_size: few; d_call: TRBD1; cdr3_length: 14; j_call: TRBJ2-7; v_call: TRBV6-5; cdr3_nt: TGTGCCAGCAGCCCGGGACAGGGGGCGAGCGAGCAGTACTTC; cdr3_aa: CASSPGQGASEQYF
clone_size: .; d_call: TRBD1; cdr3_length: 15; j_call: TRBJ2-4; v_call: TRBV2; cdr3_nt: TGTGCCAGCAGGCCCGGGACAGGGACCAAAAACATTCAGTACTTC; cdr3_aa: CASRPGTGTKNIQYF
clone_size: .; d_call: TRBD1; cdr3_length: 15; j_call: TRBJ2-7; v_call: TRBV4-1; cdr3_nt: TGCGCCAGCAGCCCCCGGGACAGAAGCTCCTACGAGCAGTACTTC; cdr3_aa: CASSPRDRSSYEQYF